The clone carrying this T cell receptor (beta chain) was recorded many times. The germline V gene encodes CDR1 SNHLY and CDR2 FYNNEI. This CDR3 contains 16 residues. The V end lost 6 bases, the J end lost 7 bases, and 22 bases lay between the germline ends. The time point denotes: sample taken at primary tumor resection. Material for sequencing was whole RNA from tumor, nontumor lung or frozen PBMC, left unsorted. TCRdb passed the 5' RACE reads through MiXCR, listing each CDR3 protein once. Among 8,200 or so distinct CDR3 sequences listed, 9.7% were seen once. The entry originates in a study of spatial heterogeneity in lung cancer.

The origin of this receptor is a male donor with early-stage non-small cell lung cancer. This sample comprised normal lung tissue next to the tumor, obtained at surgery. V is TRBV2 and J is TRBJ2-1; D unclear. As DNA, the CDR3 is TGTGCCAGCAGGGCTCGTTGGGCGTTAGGCGTAAATGAGCAGTTCTTC. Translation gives CASRARWALGVNEQFF.